These T cell receptor beta chains were read from a single sample in a study of blood T cell repertoires in COVID-19. Sequencing used immunoSEQ multiplex PCR; TCRdb keeps in-frame clones, though not all of them. The profile covers about 60,000 clones, with approximately 92% appearing a single time and 2% to 2.5% taken by the ten largest. Material for sequencing was peripheral blood. These receptor sequences come from a man aged 55 to 70 with acute or convalescent COVID-19. Both conserved end residues are part of each CDR3. The D gene is left open where the match is weak. Clone size appears in some rows only: once, few, many, or a class for an expanded clone.

cdr3_nt: TGTGCCAGCAGCTCGAATTTAAGGACTAGCGTCTTTCGTATTGATGAGCAGTTCTTC; cdr3_aa: CASSSNLRTSVFRIDEQFF; j_call: TRBJ2-1; v_call: TRBV5-4; d_call: TRBD2; clone_size: .
cdr3_nt: TGTGCCAGCTCACCCCCGCTAGTGGACAGGGCCCATCCGTACCAAGAGACCCAGTACTTC; cdr3_aa: CASSPPLVDRAHPYQETQYF; j_call: TRBJ2-5; v_call: TRBV18; d_call: TRBD1; clone_size: .
cdr3_nt: TGCAGCGTTAGAACATCGGGGTTCTACGATGGGCAGTACTTC; cdr3_aa: CSVRTSGFYDGQYF; j_call: TRBJ2-7; v_call: TRBV29-1; d_call: .; clone_size: .
cdr3_nt: TGTGCCAGCAGCCGATACGGAGTCGCTGAAGCTTTCTTT; cdr3_aa: CASSRYGVAEAFF; j_call: TRBJ1-1; v_call: TRBV13; d_call: .; clone_size: few
cdr3_nt: TGTGCCAGCAGCCAAGTGGGCAGACAAGAGACCCAGTACTTC; cdr3_aa: CASSQVGRQETQYF; j_call: TRBJ2-5; v_call: TRBV3-1/TRBV3-2; d_call: .; clone_size: .
cdr3_nt: TGTGCCAGCAGCCAAGAAATCTCCGGGACAGGGGCAGGGGGACTCCAGCATTTT; cdr3_aa: CASSQEISGTGAGGLQHF; j_call: TRBJ1-5; v_call: TRBV3-1/TRBV3-2; d_call: TRBD1; clone_size: .
cdr3_nt: TGTGCCAGCAGCTCTAAAGGGACAGGCTTCTACGAGCAGTACTTC; cdr3_aa: CASSSKGTGFYEQYF; j_call: TRBJ2-7; v_call: TRBV11-1; d_call: TRBD1; clone_size: .
cdr3_nt: TGTGCCAGCAGCGTAGAAGGAGACTCTGGAAACACCATATATTTT; cdr3_aa: CASSVEGDSGNTIYF; j_call: TRBJ1-3; v_call: TRBV9; d_call: .; clone_size: .
cdr3_nt: TGTGCCAGCAGTTTAAGGAGGGGCCCAGGGAGGCTAAGCAATCAGCCCCAGCATTTT; cdr3_aa: CASSLRRGPGRLSNQPQHF; j_call: TRBJ1-5; v_call: TRBV28; d_call: .; clone_size: .
cdr3_nt: TGTGCCAGCAGTTACCACGCGGGAGAAGAGACCCAGTACTTC; cdr3_aa: CASSYHAGEETQYF; j_call: TRBJ2-5; v_call: TRBV6-6; d_call: TRBD2; clone_size: .
cdr3_nt: TGTGCCGCCGGGACTAGCGGGAGGAGCTCCTACGAGCAGTACTTC; cdr3_aa: CAAGTSGRSSYEQYF; j_call: TRBJ2-7; v_call: TRBV6-5; d_call: TRBD2; clone_size: .